This T cell receptor (beta chain) derives from a study of cytomegalovirus exposure and HLA in healthy donors. Study in general: Researchers found that roughly 77% of just under 400 genotyped donors fell within the Caucasian-associated ancestry cluster. Notes on the study in general: When the data were analyzed later, several of the most significant clusters appeared to be linked to common viral pathogens.

Comment on this clone: Its antigen remains unidentified.

Regarding donors, all were healthy bone marrow donors. CDR1 is PRHDT and CDR2 is FYEKMQ in the germline V gene (reference sequence). This CDR3 contains 16 residues. The V and J ends lost 3 bases and 0 bases, in that order; junction bases with no gene match: 5. Both 60 Vbeta primers and 13 Jbeta primers went into the PCR. Profiled with immunoSEQ multiplex PCR; TCRdb holds only in-frame clones, not every one. This table has roughly 120,000 clones, approximately 80% appearing once. The chain carries TRBV13 and TRBJ2-3; TRBD1 matches at 8 bases. Material: PBMCs. This clonotype was sampled from a man aged 50 to 60 in good health and CMV-seronegative. The CDR3 bases are TGTGCCAGCAGCTTCGGACAGGGCGCTAGCACAGATACGCAGTATTTT. Translated: CASSFGQGASTDTQYF.